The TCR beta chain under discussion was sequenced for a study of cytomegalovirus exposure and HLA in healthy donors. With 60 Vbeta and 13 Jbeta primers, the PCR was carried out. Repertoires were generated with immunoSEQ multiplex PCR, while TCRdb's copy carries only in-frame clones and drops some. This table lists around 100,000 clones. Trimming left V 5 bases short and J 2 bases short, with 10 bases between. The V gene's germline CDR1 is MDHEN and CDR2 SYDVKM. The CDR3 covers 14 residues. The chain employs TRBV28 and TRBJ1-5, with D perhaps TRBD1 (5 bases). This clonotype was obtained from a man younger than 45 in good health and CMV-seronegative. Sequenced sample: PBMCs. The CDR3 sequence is CASSKGDRNQPQHF. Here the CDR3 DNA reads TGTGCCAGCAGTAAAGGGGATCGCAATCAGCCCCAGCATTTT.